This TCR beta chain is from a study of molecular identifiers for immune sequencing clone quantification. Looking at the study overall: Replicate RNA from roughly 21,000 or 96,000 naive CD8 T cells formed five aliquots; four were sequenced. Study findings and constraints: Clones exceeding 20 RNA copies carried over 97% of effector molecules but under 1% of naive-cell molecules.

TCRdb processed the PCR reads anew with MiXCR; each CDR3 protein has one entry. The sample holds just under 650,000 distinct CDR3 sequences, just under 20% seen once. At least ten counts were recorded for this clonotype. No antigen is known for it. The length of the CDR3 is 12 residues. V shed 0 bases and J shed 8 bases, with 6 bases lying between them. The chain carries TRBV5-3 and TRBJ1-5; D uncertain. TRBV5-3 is an ORF; its function is uncertain. The sequencing input was naive CD8+ T cells from blood, with Jurkat cell RNA spiked in. Subset noted: FACS-sorted CD8+CD4-CCR7+CD45RA+ naive T cells. This receptor was obtained from a human donor in good health. Some libraries in this study had Jurkat cell RNA spiked in. The CDR3 DNA sequence: TGTGCCAGAAGCTTGGCCGGTAAGCCCCAGCATTTT. Its translation is CARSLAGKPQHF.